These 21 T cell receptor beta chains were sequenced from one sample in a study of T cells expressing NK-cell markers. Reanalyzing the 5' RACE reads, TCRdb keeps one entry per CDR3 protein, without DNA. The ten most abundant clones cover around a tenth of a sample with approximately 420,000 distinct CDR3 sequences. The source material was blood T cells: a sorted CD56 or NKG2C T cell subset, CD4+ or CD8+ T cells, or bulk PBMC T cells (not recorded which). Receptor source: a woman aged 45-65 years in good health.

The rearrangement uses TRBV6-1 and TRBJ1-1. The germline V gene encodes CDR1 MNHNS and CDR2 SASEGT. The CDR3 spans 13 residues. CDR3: CASILDRSEEAFF.

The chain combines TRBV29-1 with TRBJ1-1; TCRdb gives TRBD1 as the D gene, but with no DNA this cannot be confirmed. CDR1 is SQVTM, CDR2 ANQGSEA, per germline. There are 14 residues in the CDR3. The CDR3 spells CSVEDTGGNTEAFF. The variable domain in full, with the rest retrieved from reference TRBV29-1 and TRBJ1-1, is SAVISQKPSRDICQRGTSLTIQCQVDSQVTMMFWYRQQPGQSLTLIATANQGSEATYESGFVIDKFPISRPNLTFSTLTVSNMSPEDSSIYLCSVEDTGGNTEAFFGQGTRLTVV.

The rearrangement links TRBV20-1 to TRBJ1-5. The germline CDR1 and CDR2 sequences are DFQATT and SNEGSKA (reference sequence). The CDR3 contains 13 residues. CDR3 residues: CSARNQHNQPQHF.

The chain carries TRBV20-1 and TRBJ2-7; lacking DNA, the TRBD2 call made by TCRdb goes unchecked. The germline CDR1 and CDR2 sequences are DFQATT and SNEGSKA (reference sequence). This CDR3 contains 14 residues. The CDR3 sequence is CSVPTSGGIYEQYF.

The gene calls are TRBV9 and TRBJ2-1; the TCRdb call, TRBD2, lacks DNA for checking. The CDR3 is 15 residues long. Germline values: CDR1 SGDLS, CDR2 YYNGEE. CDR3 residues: CASSREGRSYNEQFF.

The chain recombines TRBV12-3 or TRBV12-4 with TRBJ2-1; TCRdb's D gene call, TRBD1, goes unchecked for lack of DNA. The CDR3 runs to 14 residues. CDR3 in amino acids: CASRRRTGYNEQFF.

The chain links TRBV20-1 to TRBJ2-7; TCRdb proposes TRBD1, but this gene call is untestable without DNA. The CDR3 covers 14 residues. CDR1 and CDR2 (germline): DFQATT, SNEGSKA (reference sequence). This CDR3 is CSATRGTGDSEQYF.

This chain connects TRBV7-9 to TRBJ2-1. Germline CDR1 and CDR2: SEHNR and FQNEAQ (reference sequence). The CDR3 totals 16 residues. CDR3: CASSLIVDSSYNEQFF.

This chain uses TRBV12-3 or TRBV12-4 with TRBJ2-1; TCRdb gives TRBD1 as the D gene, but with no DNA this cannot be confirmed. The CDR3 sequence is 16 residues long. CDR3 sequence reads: CASSFRGGRLLDEQFF.

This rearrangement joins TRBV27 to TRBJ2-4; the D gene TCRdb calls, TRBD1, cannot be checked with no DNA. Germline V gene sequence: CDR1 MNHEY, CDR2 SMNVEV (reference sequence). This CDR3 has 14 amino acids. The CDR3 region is CASRAGPFRNIQYF.

The CDR3 here is CAWTTDPSYEQYF. The chain has TRBV30 and TRBJ2-7. The CDR3 is made up of 13 amino acids. Germline loops: CDR1 GTSNPN, CDR2 SVGIG (reference sequence).

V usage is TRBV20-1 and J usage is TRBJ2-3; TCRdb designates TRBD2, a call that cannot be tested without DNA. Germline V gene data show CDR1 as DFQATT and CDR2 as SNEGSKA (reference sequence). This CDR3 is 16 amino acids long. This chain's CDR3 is CSPTPGLAGLTDTQYF.

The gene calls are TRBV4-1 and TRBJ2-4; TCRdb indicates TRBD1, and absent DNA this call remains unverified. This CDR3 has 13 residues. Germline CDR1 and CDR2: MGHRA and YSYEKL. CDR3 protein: CASKDKAKNIQYF.

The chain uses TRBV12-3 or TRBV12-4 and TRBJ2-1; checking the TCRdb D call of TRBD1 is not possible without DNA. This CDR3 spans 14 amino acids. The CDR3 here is CASSGQADYNEQFF.

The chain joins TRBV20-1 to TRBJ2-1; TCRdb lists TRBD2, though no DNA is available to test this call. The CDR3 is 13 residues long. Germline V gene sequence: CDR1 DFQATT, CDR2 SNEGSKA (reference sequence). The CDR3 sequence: CSASLVANNEQFF.

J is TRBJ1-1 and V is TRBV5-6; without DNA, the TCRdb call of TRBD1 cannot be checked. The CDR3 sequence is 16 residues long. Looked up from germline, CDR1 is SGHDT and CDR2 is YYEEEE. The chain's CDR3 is CASKENMGQGGTEAFF.

This CDR3 reads CASSQEGVGTGLTGELFF. The chain uses TRBV3-1 and TRBJ2-2; TCRdb reports TRBD1, a call that lacks DNA to check it against. CDR1 is LGHDT, CDR2 YNNKEL, per germline (reference sequence). The CDR3 runs to 18 residues.

The CDR3 spells CASRRTGVTDTQYF. The chain has TRBV5-1 and TRBJ2-3; the TCRdb D gene call, TRBD1, has no DNA to confirm it. This CDR3 contains 14 residues. Germline V gene sequence: CDR1 SGHRS, CDR2 YFSETQ.

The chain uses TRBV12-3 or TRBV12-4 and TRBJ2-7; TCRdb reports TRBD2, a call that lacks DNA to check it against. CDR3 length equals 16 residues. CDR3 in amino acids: CASSLSPLAGVYEQYF.

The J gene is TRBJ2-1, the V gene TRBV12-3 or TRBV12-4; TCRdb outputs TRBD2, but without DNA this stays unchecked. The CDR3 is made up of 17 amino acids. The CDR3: CASSLKTSGRFYNEQFF.

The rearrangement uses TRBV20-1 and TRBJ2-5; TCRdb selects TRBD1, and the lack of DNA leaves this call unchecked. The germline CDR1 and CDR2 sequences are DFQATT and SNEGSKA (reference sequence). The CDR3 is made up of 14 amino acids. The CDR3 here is CSAHRLRGDETQYF.